Listed here are 24 T cell receptor beta chains from one sample, sequenced in a study of CD8+ T cells in alopecia areata. RNA extraction and reverse transcription yielded cDNA as sequencing template. Assay used: immunoSEQ multiplex PCR; TCRdb lists only in-frame clones, some missing. The table shows a few hundred thousand clones, with roughly three fifths occurring only once. The sequenced sample was CD8+ T cells sorted from blood. Receptor source: a human donor in good health.

This clone was seen a few times. The rearrangement joins TRBV25-1 to TRBJ1-2; TRBD1 might be the D (5 bases). Germline-derived CDR1 and CDR2 are MGHDK and SYGVNS. V was trimmed by 6 bases and J by 7 bases, leaving 15 bases between them. The CDR3 is made up of 13 amino acids. Here the CDR3 DNA reads TGTGCCAGCAGCGCCGGGACCGTGCTTGGCTACACCTTC. This codes for CASSAGTVLGYTF.

The chain recombines TRBV4-1 with TRBJ2-7; 9 bases align to TRBD2. From germline, CDR1 is MGHRA and CDR2 YSYEKL. The CDR3 sequence is 16 residues long. The ends lost 1 base at V and 7 bases at J; junction bases unmatched: 11. In DNA, the CDR3 is TGCGCCAGCAGCCAAGGATTTAGCGGGGGCTTCTGGGAGCAGTACTTC. Amino acid sequence: CASSQGFSGGFWEQYF.

This chain connects TRBV27 to TRBJ1-5; D not certain. The V gene lost 6 bases and the J gene lost 1 base, with 10 bases spanning the gap. Germline-derived CDR1 and CDR2 are MNHEY and SMNVEV (reference sequence). The CDR3 spans 14 residues. This chain's CDR3 is CASRGLLSNQPQHF. In DNA form, the CDR3 reads TGTGCCAGCAGAGGTCTGTTGAGCAATCAGCCCCAGCATTTT.

V and J are TRBV11-2 and TRBJ2-4; no reliable D call. The CDR3 length is 11 residues. Trimming left V 7 bases short and J 4 bases short, with 5 bases between. CDR1 and CDR2 (germline): SGHAT, FQNNGV. CDR3 sequence (DNA): TGTGCCAGCAAGGCGAAAAACATTCAGTACTTC. This codes for CASKAKNIQYF. The variable domain in full, completed from reference TRBV11-2 and TRBJ2-4, reads EAGVAQSPRYKIIEKRQSVAFWCNPISGHATLYWYQQILGQGPKLLIQFQNNGVVDDSQLPKDRFSAERLKGVDSTLKIQPAKLEDSAVYLCASKAKNIQYFGAGTRLSVL.

As to this clone: Other DNA sequences from this sample encode an identical CDR3 as well. V is TRBV13 and J is TRBJ2-7; D unresolved. CDR1 is PRHDT and CDR2 is FYEKMQ in the germline V gene (reference sequence). There are 11 residues in the CDR3. Deletions cut 5 bases from V and 3 bases from J, with 5 bases between. As DNA, the CDR3 is TGTGCCAGCAGCCCCGGCTACGAGCAGTACTTC. It specifies CASSPGYEQYF.

The chain has TRBV15 and TRBJ1-2; unclear D gene. Germline CDR1 is LNHNV and CDR2 is YYDKDF (reference sequence). The CDR3 is 15 amino acids. V was clipped by 5 bases and J by 8 bases, with 21 bases between them. The CDR3 nucleotides are TGTGCCACCAGCGCCAGCAGGTCCCACTCGGCAGGCTACACCTTC. Protein product: CATSASRSHSAGYTF.

This clone showed up just a few times. V gene TRBV6-5 combines with J gene TRBJ2-5; TRBD2 matches 9 bases. With 4 bases clipped from V and 2 bases from J, the junction kept 2 bases outside the gene matches. Germline-derived CDR1 and CDR2 are MNHEY and SVGAGI. The CDR3 is 14 residues long. CDR3 in DNA: TGTGCCAGCAGTTGGGCGGGGGGGCAAGAGACCCAGTACTTC. As protein: CASSWAGGQETQYF.

The J gene is TRBJ1-1, the V gene TRBV6-5; no clear D. V was trimmed by 6 bases and J by 5 bases, leaving 19 bases between them. Germline assignment: CDR1 MNHEY and CDR2 SVGAGI. The CDR3 has 15 amino acids. The chain's CDR3 is CASSLLTEGWTEAFF. For the CDR3, the DNA is TGTGCCAGCAGCCTTCTTACAGAGGGCTGGACTGAAGCTTTCTTT.

The chain carries TRBV4-1 and TRBJ1-4, with D unclear. The length of the CDR3 is 12 residues. Germline V gene data show CDR1 as MGHRA and CDR2 as YSYEKL. V shed 4 bases and J shed 7 bases, with 7 bases lying between them. The CDR3: CASSPPSEKLFF. The CDR3 coding sequence is TGCGCCAGCAGCCCGCCGAGTGAAAAACTGTTTTTT.

The rearrangement uses TRBV27 and TRBJ1-5; D not certain. This CDR3 is built from 14 residues. CDR1 and CDR2 (germline): MNHEY, SMNVEV (reference sequence). Trimming cost V 3 bases and J 0 bases, with 6 bases left between them. The CDR3 protein is CASSFMDSNQPQHF. CDR3 nucleotide sequence: TGTGCCAGCAGTTTCATGGATAGCAATCAGCCCCAGCATTTT.

The chain has TRBV27 and TRBJ2-5; no reliable D call. Trimming shortened V by 8 bases and J by 1 base, and 11 bases separated the two germline ends. Germline-derived CDR1 and CDR2 are MNHEY and SMNVEV (reference sequence). The CDR3 is 13 residues long. CDR3 amino acids: CASGLHTQETQYF. CDR3 coding DNA: TGTGCCAGCGGGCTCCACACCCAAGAGACCCAGTACTTC.

V and J are TRBV29-1 and TRBJ2-7, with 9 bases aligning to TRBD2. This CDR3 is built from 13 residues. The ends lost 4 bases at V and 6 bases at J; junction bases unmatched: 7. CDR1 is SQVTM, CDR2 ANQGSEA, per germline. CDR3 protein: CSVGGLAGFEQYF. The CDR3 DNA is TGCAGCGTTGGCGGGCTAGCGGGGTTCGAGCAGTACTTC.

This chain links TRBV28 with TRBJ1-1; a possible D gene is TRBD1 (6 bases). Germline assignment: CDR1 MDHEN and CDR2 SYDVKM. V gave up 5 bases and J gave up 8 bases, with 12 bases separating them. The CDR3 covers 12 residues. The CDR3 sequence: CASSDFGTEAFF. The CDR3 nucleotides are TGTGCCAGCAGTGACTTTGGGACAGAAGCTTTCTTT.

The J gene is TRBJ1-4, the V gene TRBV2; perhaps TRBD1 as D (5 bases). Germline-derived CDR1 and CDR2 are SNHLY and FYNNEI. CDR3 length equals 15 residues. Trimming removed 1 base from V and 4 bases from J, with 10 bases in between. CDR3 sequence reads: CASSEGGMYNEKLFF. As DNA, the CDR3 is TGTGCCAGCAGTGAAGGGGGGATGTATAATGAAAAACTGTTTTTT.

The chain is built from TRBV4-1 and TRBJ2-1; D is possibly TRBD2 (5 bases). Trimming removed 0 bases at V and 9 bases at J, with 12 bases between. Germline-derived CDR1 and CDR2 are MGHRA and YSYEKL. There are 14 residues in the CDR3. CDR3 nucleotide sequence: TGCGCCAGCAGCCAAGAGCCAGAGGGCCCTGAGCAGTTCTTC. It is translated as CASSQEPEGPEQFF.

The V and J genes are TRBV7-6 and TRBJ1-5; possibly TRBD1 for D (6 bases). The germline V and J ends were trimmed by 5 bases and 0 bases, with 11 bases remaining between them. This CDR3 region has 15 residues. Germline-derived CDR1 and CDR2 are SGHVS and FNYEAQ. The CDR3 region has the DNA TGTGCCAGCAGCGCCCTGACAGGTAGCAATCAGCCCCAGCATTTT. Its translation: CASSALTGSNQPQHF.

This rearrangement joins TRBV27 to TRBJ1-2, with 8 bases identical to TRBD1. CDR1 and CDR2 (germline): MNHEY, SMNVEV (reference sequence). The CDR3 is 14 amino acids. With 3 bases clipped from V and 8 bases from J, the junction kept 8 bases outside the gene matches. The CDR3 nucleotides are TGTGCCAGCAGTTTTAACAGGGGGGCGGCCGGCTACACCTTC. It is translated as CASSFNRGAAGYTF.

J is TRBJ2-7 and V is TRBV29-1; 7 bases agree with TRBD1. Germline V CDR1 and CDR2: SQVTM, ANQGSEA. There are 13 residues in the CDR3. Losses at the gene ends were 3 bases for V and 5 bases for J; bases not matched to a gene: 7. In DNA, the CDR3 is TGCAGCGTTGAGACAGGGAGTAAGAACGAGCAGTACTTC. This encodes CSVETGSKNEQYF.

V and J are TRBV7-8 and TRBJ2-5; no clear D. The CDR3 is made up of 15 amino acids. Germline CDR1 is SGHVS and CDR2 is FQNEAQ. V lost 0 bases and J 5 bases, leaving 13 bases between the germline ends. DNA for the CDR3: TGTGCCAGCAGCTTAGCCCGGATAGAGATCGAGACCCAGTACTTC. Protein: CASSLARIEIETQYF.

This clone occurred once. The chain joins TRBV5-4 to TRBJ1-1; 7 nucleotides agree with TRBD1. The CDR3 covers 15 residues. The germline V gene encodes CDR1 SGHNT and CDR2 YYREEE (reference sequence). V lost 4 bases and J lost 0; bases outside the gene matches: 6. The CDR3 bases are TGTGCCAGCAGCATAAGGACAGGCATGAACACTGAAGCTTTCTTT. It encodes CASSIRTGMNTEAFF.

This chain connects TRBV6-5 to TRBJ1-6, with a possible D match to TRBD1 (6 bases). The CDR3 is 15 residues long. CDR1 is MNHEY, CDR2 SVGAGI, per germline. V was clipped by 4 bases and J by 8 bases, with 15 bases between them. As DNA, the CDR3 is TGTGCCAGCAGTTCTGAAGGGGGGAGATATTCACCCCTCCACTTT. Translating it yields CASSSEGGRYSPLHF.

This clone was seen just once. V is TRBV9 and J is TRBJ2-3; D call uncertain. The germline gives CDR1 SGDLS, CDR2 YYNGEE. The V gene lost 0 bases and the J gene lost 4 bases, with 12 bases spanning the gap. The length of the CDR3 is 15 residues. The chain's CDR3 is CASSVVRVDSDTQYF. The CDR3 DNA reads TGTGCCAGCAGCGTAGTTAGGGTAGATTCAGATACGCAGTATTTT.

The rearrangement uses TRBV6-5 and TRBJ2-3, with D perhaps matching TRBD2 (5 bases). The CDR3 spans 13 residues. V was cut by 6 bases and J by 1 base, with 8 bases left in between. CDR1 is MNHEY and CDR2 is SVGAGI in the germline V gene. The CDR3 loop reads CASRAGGTDTQYF. CDR3 bases: TGTGCCAGCAGGGCCGGGGGCACAGATACGCAGTATTTT.

The chain recombines TRBV11-2 with TRBJ1-1; no firm D call. The CDR3 has 11 amino acids. V lost 4 bases to trimming and J lost 8 bases, with 8 bases between them. CDR1 is SGHAT, CDR2 FQNNGV, per germline. The CDR3 region has the DNA TGTGCCAGCAGCTCCGGAGGGGAAGCTTTCTTT. It codes for CASSSGGEAFF.